Listed here are 16 T cell receptor beta chains from one sample, sequenced in a study of response to subunit inactivated influenza vaccine. TCRdb passed the RT-PCR reads through MiXCR, listing each CDR3 protein once. The data show about 780,000 distinct CDR3 sequences, approximately 17% seen once. The source was PBMCs from blood, collected approximately 5 days after vaccination. Receptor source: a man in his forties or fifties who received an inactivated influenza vaccine.

This clonotype turned up a few times. The J gene is TRBJ2-5, the V gene TRBV7-2; D ambiguous. Per the germline V gene, CDR1 is SGHTA and CDR2 is FQGNSA. Trimming took 5 bases from V and 5 from J, leaving 15 bases between them. The CDR3 has 14 amino acids. The CDR3 sequence: CASSIRFSRETQYF. The CDR3 DNA reads as TGTGCCAGCAGCATCAGATTTTCGCGTGAGACCCAGTACTTC.

Comments on this clonotype: Since a much larger clone is just one base distant, this may be a read error. The V gene is TRBV20-1, the J gene TRBJ2-7; weak D call: TRBD1 (6 bases). CDR1 is DFQATT and CDR2 is SNEGSKA in the germline V gene (reference sequence). The CDR3 has 15 amino acids. This chain's CDR3 is CTAYLTGRGRREQYF. The CDR3 DNA reads TGCACTGCTTACCTAACCGGCAGGGGAAGGCGCGAGCAGTACTTC.

This clonotype was observed a handful of times. V usage is TRBV10-3 and J usage is TRBJ2-5, with 10 bases lining up with TRBD2. The germline gives CDR1 ENHRY, CDR2 SYGVKD. The CDR3 has 13 residues. V shed 10 bases and J 4 bases; nucleotides not matched to a gene: 6. For the CDR3, the DNA is TGTGCCACCCAAGCGGGGGGGTCAGAGACCCAGTACTTC. As protein: CATQAGGSETQYF.

This clonotype appeared a few times. J is TRBJ1-2 and V is TRBV7-9; 10 bases line up with TRBD1. J lost 13 bases, V lost 5 bases, and 10 bases had no gene match. Germline V gene sequence: CDR1 SEHNR, CDR2 FQNEAQ (reference sequence). The CDR3 has 13 amino acids. The CDR3 loop is CASSPSGQGISTF. The CDR3 DNA is TGTGCCAGCAGCCCGTCGGGACAGGGGATTTCCACCTTC.

The chain carries TRBV10-3 and TRBJ2-7; unclear D gene. Per the germline V gene, CDR1 is ENHRY and CDR2 is SYGVKD. Trimming took off 4 bases at V and 3 bases at J, with 10 bases between the two ends. There are 13 residues in the CDR3. Written as DNA, the CDR3 is TGTGCCATCAGTGGACATCAGTTCTACGAGCAGTACTTC. It is translated as CAISGHQFYEQYF.

A few counts support this clonotype. This sequence joins TRBV7-2 and TRBJ2-7; D ambiguous. The V gene's germline CDR1 is SGHTA and CDR2 FQGNSA. Trimming removed 5 bases at V and 10 bases at J, with 18 bases between. The CDR3 has 13 amino acids. The CDR3 spells CASSPWTVQIQYF. CDR3 nucleotide sequence: TGTGCCAGCAGCCCTTGGACGGTTCAGATACAGTACTTC. The entire variable domain, with the rest obtained from reference TRBV7-2 and TRBJ2-7, is as follows: GAGVSQSPSNKVTEKGKDVELRCDPISGHTALYWYRQSLGQGLEFLIYFQGNSAPDKSGLPSDRFSAERTGGSVSTLTIQRTQQEDSAVYLCASSPWTVQIQYFGPGTRLTVT.

This clonotype was seen a few times. One end of the junction fails to match germline, which may point to a read error. This sequence joins TRBV18 and TRBJ2-2; D might be TRBD1 (5 bases). CDR1 is KGHSH and CDR2 is LQKENI in the germline V gene. The CDR3 totals 13 residues. For the CDR3, the DNA is TGTGCCAGCTCTCCACAGGAGTCCGGGGAGCTGTTTTTT. This gives the protein CASSPQESGELFF.

The rearrangement links TRBV12-3 or TRBV12-4 to TRBJ2-1, with TRBD2 identical over 8 bases. The CDR3 sequence is 15 residues long. The J segment lost 3 bases and the V segment lost 6 bases, leaving 7 bases of the junction unmatched. CDR3 protein: CASRRREGGYNEQFF. The CDR3 bases are TGTGCCAGCAGGCGACGGGAGGGAGGCTACAATGAGCAGTTCTTC.

This clonotype appeared a few times. CDR3 DNA sequence: TGTGCCAGCAGCTCCCATACAGGGGGCAAGAAGAATGAGCAGTTCTTC. As protein: CASSSHTGGKKNEQFF. This chain uses TRBV7-3 with TRBJ2-1; TRBD1 matches at 9 bases. The CDR3 totals 16 residues. CDR1 SGHTA and CDR2 FQGTGA come from the germline V gene. J was trimmed by 7 bases and V by 4 bases; bases with no gene match: 11.

This clonotype was seen at least ten times. The chain links TRBV7-3 to TRBJ2-3; D may correspond to TRBD1 or TRBD2 (5 bases each). This CDR3 comprises 13 residues. The V end lost 5 bases, the J end lost 6 bases, and 12 bases lay between the germline ends. CDR1 SGHTA and CDR2 FQGTGA come from the germline V gene. CDR3 region: CASSHPGTDTQYF. CDR3 nucleotides: TGTGCCAGCAGCCACCCAGGGACCGATACGCAGTATTTT.

This clonotype was seen only once. CDR3 in amino acids: CASSYTRRGSYNEQFF. CDR3 bases: TGTGCCAGCAGTTACACCCGCCGGGGCTCCTACAATGAGCAGTTCTTC. This rearrangement joins TRBV6-5 to TRBJ2-1; tentatively, D is TRBD2 (5 bases). Trimming stripped 2 bases from V and 0 bases from J, with 11 bases between. The CDR3 totals 16 residues. The germline V gene has CDR1 MNHEY and CDR2 SVGAGI.

The sample holds a few counts of this clonotype. The chain joins TRBV9 to TRBJ1-5; tentatively, D is TRBD1 (5 bases). Germline CDR1 is SGDLS and CDR2 is YYNGEE. The CDR3 is 15 amino acids. Trimming pared 3 bases from V and 9 bases from J, leaving 19 bases between. CDR3 sequence reads: CASSADQGLTGPQHF. The CDR3 nucleotides read TGTGCCAGCAGCGCCGACCAGGGACTAACTGGGCCCCAGCATTTT.

This clonotype was seen repeatedly, ten times or more. The chain employs TRBV2 and TRBJ2-7; D is possibly TRBD1 or TRBD2 (5 bases each). Per germline, CDR1 SNHLY and CDR2 FYNNEI. The CDR3 runs 14 residues. V lost 6 bases and J lost 1, with 13 bases in between. The CDR3, as DNA: TGTGCCAGCAGACGGGACCGTGCTTCCTACGAGCAGTACTTC. Translation gives CASRRDRASYEQYF.

This rearrangement joins TRBV7-2 to TRBJ1-2; D uncertain. The length of the CDR3 is 11 residues. V was shortened by 10 bases and J by 5 bases, with 11 bases between the two germline ends. In germline, CDR1 is SGHTA, CDR2 FQGNSA. CDR3 sequence reads: CATGGRYGYTF. The CDR3 coding sequence is TGTGCCACAGGAGGACGGTATGGCTACACCTTC.

This chain uses TRBV12-3 or TRBV12-4 with TRBJ1-1; tentatively, D is TRBD1 (6 bases). The CDR3 loop spans 14 amino acids. Between the trimmed V and J ends, which lost 5 bases and 1 base, there was a span of 11 bases. The CDR3 loop is CASSARQENTEAFF. CDR3 in DNA: TGTGCCAGCAGTGCCCGACAGGAGAACACTGAAGCTTTCTTT.

This chain joins TRBV12-3 or TRBV12-4 and TRBJ1-5; D is ambiguous. Trimming removed 1 base at V and 10 bases at J, with 14 bases between. This CDR3 comprises 14 residues. CDR3 loop: CASSLGGNTDPQHF. In DNA form, the CDR3 reads TGTGCCAGCAGTTTAGGAGGGAATACCGACCCCCAGCATTTT.